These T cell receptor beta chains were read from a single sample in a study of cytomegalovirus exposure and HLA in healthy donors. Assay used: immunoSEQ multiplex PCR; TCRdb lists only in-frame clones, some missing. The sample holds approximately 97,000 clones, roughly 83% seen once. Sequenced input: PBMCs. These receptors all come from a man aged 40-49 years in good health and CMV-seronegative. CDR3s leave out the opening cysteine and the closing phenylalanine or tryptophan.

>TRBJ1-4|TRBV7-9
SSSWAEKLF
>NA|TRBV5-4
ASSLKGQVSYEQY
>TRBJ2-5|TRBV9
ASSVARRGQETQY
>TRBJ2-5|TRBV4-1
ASSQRSDGGEKTQY
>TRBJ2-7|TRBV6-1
ASSGGGTGSYEQY
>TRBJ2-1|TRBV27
ASSPSGVRNEQF
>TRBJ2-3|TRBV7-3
ASSSLAALGGGDTQY
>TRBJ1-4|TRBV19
ASSIGRVEKLF
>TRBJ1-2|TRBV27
ASSLTENYGYT
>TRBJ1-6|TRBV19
ASSIQQGSNSPLH
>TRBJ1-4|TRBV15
ATRSIIVGQGHEKLF
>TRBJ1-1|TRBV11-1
ASSLAASPGAF
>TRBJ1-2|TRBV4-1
ASSQDWAMGQTYGYT
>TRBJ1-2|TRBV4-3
ASSQATDTNYGYT
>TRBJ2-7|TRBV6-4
ASSGGQGDPYEQY
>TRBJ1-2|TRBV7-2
ASSRGQGGGGYGYT
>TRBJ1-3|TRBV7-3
AGSLGPAISGNTIY